This T cell receptor (beta chain) stems from a study of T cells in Graves' hyperthyroidism and ophthalmopathy (dated by TCRdb to the late 2010s). With regard to the full study: Peripheral blood was collected at initial diagnosis, before any treatment. To identify distinguishing TCR V-J signatures, a discovery cohort of about 100 patients was used, comprising under 45 with Graves' ophthalmopathy and around 57 with stable Graves' hyperthyroidism. Prospective prediction of ophthalmopathy was tested in an independent validation cohort of 18 to 20 hyperthyroidism patients and 15 to 17 patients who later progressed to ophthalmopathy. The roughly 94 discovery patients were randomly divided into training and test sets at a 7:3 ratio. In addition, the study compared T-cell repertoires in thyroid tissue and in blood from several Graves' hyperthyroidism patients. After sampling, hyperthyroidism patients received methimazole starting at 30 mg daily, and ophthalmopathy patients received high-dose intravenous methylprednisolone. According to the paper, TCR Vbeta CDR3 sequencing was carried out on some 130 peripheral blood samples, which came from over 40 ophthalmopathy, around 75 hyperthyroidism and approximately 17 progressor patients. General findings and caveats noted by the study authors: Most expanded thyroid clonotypes (frequency above 0.001) were also detected in blood, suggesting blood repertoires may reflect thyroid immune responses. Ophthalmopathy was separated from stable hyperthyroidism by a 13 V-J signature model, with around 90% sensitivity and about 81% specificity obtained in cross-validation and 80%/75% obtained in testing. During validation, the model predicted progression to ophthalmopathy a median of around 6 months ahead of onset, with approximately 71% sensitivity and 72% to 80% specificity. No statistical method was used to set the sample size in advance, and investigators knew the group allocation.

The TCR beta CDR3 regions were amplified from the RNA transcripts. The TCR CDR3 was subjected to a first round of RT-PCR using the HTBI primer set and the Qiagen OneStep RT-PCR kit. A second multiplex PCR round built the libraries, followed by size selection and purification. Paired-end sequencing of the libraries was performed with 100 bp reads on an Illumina HiSeq2000. Processing in the source paper ran as follows. Raw data were processed with SOAPnuke, discarding reads with adapters, uncalled bases, mean Phred below 15, or no exact constant-primer or identifier match. High-quality paired reads were merged with COPE v1.2.5, and unique nucleotide sequences were defined as clonotypes. MiTCR v1.1 was used to align the clonotypes against IMGT TRBV, TRBD and TRBJ reference segments. Analysis was restricted to V-J combinations with a frequency above 0.0001, which covered 99% to 99.2% of repertoires. A TCS score was defined as the ratio of F50 (clonal expansion) to E x V (chaos), with BLOSUM62-based TCRdist applied between CDR3 peptides within each V-J. Welch's t-statistics and random forest reduced around 520 V-J features to fewer than 15, which were used in a naive Bayes classifier (R e1071). TCRdb reprocessing: public reads trimmed at Q25 with fastp, clones called with MiXCR, in-frame beta chains kept. Rows are unified per CDR3 protein, each entry keeping the most common DNA and genes. The V and J calls reflect TCRdb's pipeline rather than the authors' work. In this sample the table shows approximately 420,000 distinct CDR3 sequences, more than 12% of which occur a single time. Of the sample, about 33% falls within the top ten clones.

Graves' hyperthyroidism was defined as stable when no progression to ophthalmopathy occurred over 18 months of follow-up. Hyperthyroidism patients were aged 18 to 65 years and newly diagnosed, with disease duration of less than 2 months. Patients with uncontrolled infections, other autoimmune diseases, pregnancy or lactation were excluded. Clinical symptoms, serum thyroxine and TRAb, thyroid ultrasound, and orbital computed tomography formed the basis for the diagnoses. PBMCs were separated from around 9.1 ml of fresh peripheral blood using Ficoll-Paque density gradient centrifugation. Total RNA was extracted using Trizol reagent, and RNA quality was assessed on an Agilent 2100 Bioanalyzer. Looking up the germline V gene yields CDR1 ENHRY and CDR2 SYGVKD. The CDR3 spans 13 residues, from the cysteine through the phenylalanine. Solely the CDR3 DNA is kept, with 39 bases framed from the first base. V is reduced by 3 bases and J by 1 base, leaving a spacing of 6 bases between them.

Note on this clonotype: What antigen it recognizes has not been identified. No much larger clone is present one base from it, and per-base qualities are unavailable.

Recombination connected TRBV10-3 to TRBJ1-1; no confident D gene assignment can be made. The sequencing sample was made of blood. This clonotype originated in a woman aged 25 to 39 with Graves' hyperthyroidism. The CDR3 region has the sequence CAISDSENTEAFF. In nucleotide form, the sequence is TGTGCCATCAGTGATTCCGAGAACACTGAAGCTTTCTTT.